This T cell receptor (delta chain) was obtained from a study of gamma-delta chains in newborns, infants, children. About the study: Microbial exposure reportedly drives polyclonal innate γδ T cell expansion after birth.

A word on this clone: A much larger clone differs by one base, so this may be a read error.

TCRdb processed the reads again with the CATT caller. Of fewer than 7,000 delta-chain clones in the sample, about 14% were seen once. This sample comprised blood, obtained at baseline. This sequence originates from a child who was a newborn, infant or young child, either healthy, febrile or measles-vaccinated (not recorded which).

CDR3 protein: CALGELSPPSMYWGIVYTDKLIF. The CDR3 region has the DNA TGTGCTCTTGGGGAACTTAGCCCTCCTTCCATGTACTGGGGGATAGTGTACACCGATAAACTCATCTTT. This sequence joins TRDV1 and TRDJ1; TRDD3 agrees at 11 bases. In germline, CDR1 is TSWWSYY, CDR2 QGS. This CDR3 has 23 amino acids. V shed 0 bases, J shed 0 bases, and the junction held 21 bases outside the gene matches.